The TCR beta chain described here comes from a study of T-cell reconstitution after alpha-beta-depleted transplantation in children. Germline V gene lookup returns CDR1 SQVTM and CDR2 ANQGSEA. The CDR3 is 14 amino acids. Trimming took 3 bases from V and 4 from J; bases not matched to a gene: 5. This clonotype showed up many times. Unique molecular identifiers were used to barcode this TCRbeta library. MiXCR, applied by TCRdb to the PCR reads, yields one record per CDR3 protein. The sample includes about 230,000 distinct CDR3 sequences, about 11% of them seen just once. The sequencing here drew on PBMCs from the stem cell graft donor, taken from the stem cell graft. This TCR was recovered from a human donor who donated a stem cell graft to a child with acute lymphoblastic leukemia. The V call is TRBV29-1, the J call TRBJ1-1, with 10 bases identical to TRBD1. The CDR3 DNA reads TGCAGCGTTGATGCGGGACAGGGGTTCACTGAAGCTTTCTTT. Protein product: CSVDAGQGFTEAFF.